This TCR beta chain is drawn from a study of shared clonotypes between healthy human individuals (TCRdb year 2020). Concerning the study at large: Three men and a couple of women, aged 18 to 49 years, made up the cohort. To estimate repertoire size and how much clonotypes are shared between individuals, the study performed deep sequencing of blood TCR repertoires from roughly five healthy adults. Libraries were prepared and TCR repertoires were sequenced by different laboratories using diverse techniques, in order to increase sequencing depth and limit assay-specific biases. Between about 0.85 and 9.5 billion PBMCs per donor were obtained by leukapheresis.

Details on this clone: Its antigen has not been determined. Nothing much larger sits one base from this clone, and base qualities are not available.

V is cut by 1 base and J by 0 bases, and the space between the germline ends is 7 bases. The germline V gene (reference sequence) specifies SEHNR as CDR1 and FQNEAQ as CDR2. The CDR3, from cysteine to phenylalanine, totals 14 residues. The retained sequence is limited to the CDR3, 42 bases, with the frame set at the first base. Overall results and qualifications from the work: Because the study included a small number of donors, the genetic and exposure-history diversity represented was limited. Based on pairwise subsampling, the degree of clonotype sharing among donors was expected to be affected by sequencing depth. Only blood was sampled, and tissue TCR repertoires likely differ from those in blood.

Healthy HIV-negative adults with no recently reported acute infections or vaccinations were included as donors. Every donor was a Caucasian adult residing in Nashville, Tennessee, USA. For unsorted samples, about 90 million PBMCs were counted and genomic DNA was extracted with the QIAamp DNA Blood Mini kit. Blood was obtained by leukapheresis, after which PBMCs were separated by Ficoll-Histopaque density gradient centrifugation and cryopreserved in liquid nitrogen vapor phase. TCR CDR3 regions were amplified from genomic DNA by multiplex PCR using the deep immunoSEQ assay. Genomic DNA extracted from each cell subset was distributed evenly over all wells of several immunoSEQ 96-well plates, and each plate served as one replicate. For unsorted PBMC, about 270 ng of genomic DNA, equivalent to about 32,000 T cell genomes, went into each replicate PCR. Ten immunoSEQ deep assay plates were used to sequence unsorted PBMC genomic DNA. The purified libraries were quantified using a Qubit 3.0 fluorometer, sized with a Bioanalyzer 2100, and then quantified again using the KAPA Library Quantification kit. Every immunoSEQ 96-well plate was sequenced on a separate single-read 150-cycle Illumina NextSeq 550 flow cell. Per the original workflow: Because the immunoSEQ output included only junctional sequences and no quality scores, the filtering could not be the same as the filtering used for full-length reads. To assign V/J genes and CDR3, sequences were annotated using PyIR, a Python wrapper for IgBLAST v1.9, with IMGT germline references. Reads were filtered out if the reads had weak V/J assignments (E-value above 1e-6), no CDR3, stop codons, out-of-frame junctions, or ambiguous translated residues. V3J clonotypes were defined as sequences sharing an identical inferred V gene, J gene, and CDR3 amino acid sequence. The percentage overlap between two repertoires was calculated by dividing the number of shared unique clonotypes by the size of the smaller repertoire. Three approaches were used to assess repertoire richness: RTK rarefaction, the Chao1 estimator, and Recon v2.1 estimates of unobserved clonotypes. The source is immuneACCESS, and TCRdb retained only in-frame sequences with V and J called. Part of the clones is not carried over; for the studies checked, unresolved V genes explain less than half of this, and the remainder is unexplained. V and J calls and clone size come straight from that table; D and trimming were deduced from the DNA. This sample has about 490,000 clones in its table, and more than 65% of those were observed once. Clones ranked in the top ten supply roughly 13% of the sample.

The V gene is TRBV7-9 and the J gene is TRBJ2-7; a confident D gene designation cannot be given. The origin of this receptor is a woman between 35 and 50 years old in good health. Some clones in this sample may be carry-over from other donors' samples. The specimen sequenced was PBMCs. The DNA sequence follows: TGTGCCAGCAGCTTAGAACAGCTCTCCTACGAGCAGTACTTC. It translates to CASSLEQLSYEQYF.